Sequencing of this T cell receptor beta chain was carried out in a study of blood T cell repertoires in COVID-19. Libraries were prepared by immunoSEQ multiplex PCR; TCRdb keeps only in-frame clonotypes and omits some of them. In the table there are some 95,000 clones, over 80% of which are singletons. V was cut by 7 bases and J by 8 bases, with 11 bases left in between. Germline V gives CDR1 MNHEY, CDR2 SVGAGI. This CDR3 contains 11 residues. This receptor was obtained from a human donor with active COVID-19. The donor label of this sample is uncertain. This chain joins TRBV6-5 and TRBJ1-1; D gene unclear. The sample taken for sequencing was peripheral blood. As DNA, the CDR3 is TGTGCCAGCACCAACAGATTCGAAGCTTTCTTT. Encoded protein: CASTNRFEAFF.